This entry describes one TCR beta chain. What it binds is not known. This entry belongs to a study of OX40 agonist ivuxolimab in advanced cancers. Study as a whole: About 44% of patients had received prior checkpoint inhibitor therapy.

This CDR3 has 15 residues. The V and J ends lost 1 base and 7 bases respectively, with 11 bases between them. Germline CDR1 reads MNHNS; CDR2 reads SASEGT. General study findings and limits: At 0.1 to 3.0 mg/kg, clonal expansion of CD4+ and CD8+ blood T cells had occurred by week 6. Expanded clones tended on average to be more numerous among CD8+ T cells than CD4+.

Measured with immunoSEQ multiplex PCR; TCRdb has only the in-frame clones, and not every one. This table holds tens of thousands of clones, about nine tenths found once. The sequence came from an adult with an advanced solid tumor such as melanoma, head and neck, liver or kidney cancer. The sequencing used CD4+ or CD8+ T cells sorted from blood, collected in a trial of the OX40 agonist ivuxolimab. V and J are TRBV6-1 and TRBJ1-6; possibly TRBD1 for D (5 bases). The CDR3 DNA reads TGTGCCAGCAGTGAAGAGAGGGGCCGGAATTCACCCCTCCACTTT. This translates into CASSEERGRNSPLHF.